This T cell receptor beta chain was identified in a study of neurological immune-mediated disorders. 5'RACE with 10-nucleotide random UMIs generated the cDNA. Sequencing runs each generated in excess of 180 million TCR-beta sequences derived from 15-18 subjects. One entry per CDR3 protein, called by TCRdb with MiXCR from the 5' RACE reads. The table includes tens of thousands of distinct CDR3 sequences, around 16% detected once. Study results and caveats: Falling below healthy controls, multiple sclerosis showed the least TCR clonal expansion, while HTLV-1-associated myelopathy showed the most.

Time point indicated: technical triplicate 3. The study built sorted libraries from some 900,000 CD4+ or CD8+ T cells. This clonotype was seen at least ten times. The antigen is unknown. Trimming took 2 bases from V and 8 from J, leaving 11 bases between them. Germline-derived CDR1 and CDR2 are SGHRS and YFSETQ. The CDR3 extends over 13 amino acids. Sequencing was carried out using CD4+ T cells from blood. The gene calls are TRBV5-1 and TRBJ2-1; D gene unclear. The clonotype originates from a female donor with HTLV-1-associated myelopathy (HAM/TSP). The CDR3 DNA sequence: TGCGCCAGCAGCTTAAGGGTTAGGGATGAGCAGTTCTTC. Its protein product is CASSLRVRDEQFF.